Sequencing of this TCR beta chain was carried out in a study of blood T cell repertoires in COVID-19 (dated by TCRdb to 2020 to 2021). Study-wide context: The collaborator samples originated in the United States, Italy and Spain and spanned the acute and convalescent phases of COVID-19. Sample metadata almost always included a de-identified subject ID, COVID-19 status, age in years and sex. The samples were drawn from the first 160 participants of the ongoing ImmuneRACE study and from 950 to 1,500 subjects provided by 6 global collaborators. The prospective study material was composed of cDNA or gDNA derived from T cells, B-cell-depleted T cells, or PBMCs. Where available, HLA class I and class II types were taken from metadata supplied by the sample provider and were not determined by assay-based typing. The repertoires were released in a freely available public database meant as a resource for research on the immune response to SARS-CoV-2. The dataset comprised deeply sampled blood TCRbeta repertoires from subjects exposed to, actively infected with, or recovered from COVID-19. General findings and caveats noted by the study authors: Clinical and demographic metadata were provided uncurated, with the amount varying by source and participant.

Collaborating institutions collected whole blood in K2EDTA tubes following their own protocols. For TCRbeta analysis, collaborators shipped samples as frozen whole blood, isolated PBMCs, or DNA extracted from either of those sample types. TCRbeta CDR3 regions were amplified from genomic DNA using the immunoSEQ Assay, a bias-controlled multiplex PCR. Turning to the authors' computational methods: Within the assay, amplification of reference gene primers was used to estimate how many nucleated cells each sample contained. To quantify the absolute abundance of each unique TCRbeta CDR3 rearrangement, sequence reads were collapsed and filtered. For each sample, productive Simpson clonality was calculated as the square root of Simpson's diversity index across productive rearrangements. TCRdb re-hosts the immuneACCESS table, in-frame sequences only. Its copies lack some clones; in the studies checked, an unresolved V gene accounts for under half of them, and the cause for the rest is not known. V and J calls and clone size are as listed in that table; D and trimming were resolved from the DNA. In this sample the table shows 120,000 or so clones, about four fifths of which occur a single time. The ten largest clones take up about 4.2% of the sample.

In the case of this clone: Its antigen has not been determined. The record has no base qualities; no much larger clone is one base away.

The germline V gene supplies CDR1 SGHRS and CDR2 YFSETQ. V gives up 0 bases and J gives up 6 bases, and the segment between their germline ends measures 13 bases. There are 16 amino acids in the CDR3, from cysteine to phenylalanine inclusive. Only the CDR3 part of the read is kept: 48 bases, read in frame from the first base. The sequenced sample was peripheral blood. Here the chain combines TRBV5-1 and TRBJ1-6; TRBD1 could be the D gene, as 6 bases match. The TCR comes from a woman in her seventies with acute or convalescent COVID-19. CDR3 sequence: CASSLAGQLINSPLHF. Here is the DNA: TGCGCCAGCAGCTTGGCCGGACAGCTTATTAATTCACCCCTCCACTTT. With the portions outside the CDR3 filled from the reference TRBV5-1 and TRBJ1-6 genes, the complete variable region becomes KAGVTQTPRYLIKTRGQQVTLSCSPISGHRSVSWYQQTPGQGLQFLFEYFSETQRNKGNFPGRFSGRQFSNSRSEMNVSTLELGDSALYLCASSLAGQLINSPLHFGNGTRLTVT.